This T cell receptor beta chain was sequenced in a study of T cells after posttransplantation cyclophosphamide. Generated by immunoSEQ multiplex PCR, the TCRdb table keeps only in-frame clones and is missing some. This sample includes about 36,000 clones with no singletons; its ten biggest clones take up about 1.2%. The V gene end was trimmed by 4 bases and the J gene end by 0 bases; junction bases not matched to a gene: 13. This CDR3 contains 18 residues. Germline CDR1 is MDHEN and CDR2 is SYDVKM. The table lists this clone with many counts. The source material was PBMCs. The TCR originated in a girl between 5 and 17 years old in good health, CMV-negative, and a related stem cell transplant donor. V usage is TRBV28 and J usage is TRBJ2-3; 7 nucleotides agree with TRBD2. The CDR3: CASSSPYLLGGSTDTQYF. DNA for the CDR3: TGTGCCAGCAGTTCTCCATACCTGCTGGGGGGGAGCACAGATACGCAGTATTTT.